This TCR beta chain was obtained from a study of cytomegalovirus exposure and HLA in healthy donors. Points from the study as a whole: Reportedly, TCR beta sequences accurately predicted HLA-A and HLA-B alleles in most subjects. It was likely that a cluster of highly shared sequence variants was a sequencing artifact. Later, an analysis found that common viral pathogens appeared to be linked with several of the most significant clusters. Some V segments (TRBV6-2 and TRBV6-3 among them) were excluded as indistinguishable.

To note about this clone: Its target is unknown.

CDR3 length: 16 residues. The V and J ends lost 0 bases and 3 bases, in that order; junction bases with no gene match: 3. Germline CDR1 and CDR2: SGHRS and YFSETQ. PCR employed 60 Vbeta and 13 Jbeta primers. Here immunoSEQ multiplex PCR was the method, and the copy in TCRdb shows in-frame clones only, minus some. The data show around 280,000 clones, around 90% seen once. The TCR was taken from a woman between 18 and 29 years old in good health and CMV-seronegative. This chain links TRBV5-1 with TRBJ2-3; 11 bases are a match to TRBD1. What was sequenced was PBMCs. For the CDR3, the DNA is TGCGCCAGCAGCTTGGAGGGGACAGGGGGGACAGATACGCAGTATTTT. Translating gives CASSLEGTGGTDTQYF. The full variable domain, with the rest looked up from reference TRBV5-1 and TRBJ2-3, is KAGVTQTPRYLIKTRGQQVTLSCSPISGHRSVSWYQQTPGQGLQFLFEYFSETQRNKGNFPGRFSGRQFSNSRSEMNVSTLELGDSALYLCASSLEGTGGTDTQYFGPGTRLTVL.